The source of this T cell receptor (beta chain) is a study of control samples from healthy donors and cancer patients. Germline values: CDR1 SGHVS, CDR2 FQNEAQ. With 2 bases removed from V and 4 bases from J, the gap between germline ends came to 8 bases. CDR3 length: 14 amino acids. Here immunoSEQ multiplex PCR was the method, and the copy in TCRdb shows in-frame clones only, minus some. The sample lists over 200,000 clones; almost 85% were seen once. The sample comprised PBMCs. The gene calls are TRBV7-8 and TRBJ1-4; D is unresolved. The sequence derives from a woman aged 55-75 years with lung cancer. The chain's CDR3 is CASSLRSVNEKLFF. The DNA for the CDR3 is TGTGCCAGCAGCTTACGTTCAGTTAATGAAAAACTGTTTTTT.